This record concerns one T cell receptor (beta chain) sequence. This clone has just one count. Its antigen is currently not known. Qualities for individual bases were not recorded, and no much larger clone is one base off. The sample carries other DNA sequences with the same CDR3. This sample is part of a study of shared clonotypes between healthy human individuals (TCRdb year 2020). In terms of the full investigation: The cohort comprised a couple of women and three men aged 18 to 49 years. To increase sequencing depth and limit assay-specific biases, TCR repertoire library preparation and sequencing were carried out by different laboratories using diverse techniques. Blood TCR repertoires of about five healthy adults were deeply sequenced to estimate repertoire size and the extent of clonotype sharing between individuals. For each donor, CD4 naive and CD4 memory were each given three plates, CD8 naive was given two plates, and CD8 memory was given one plate. Leukapheresis yielded between about 0.94 and 8.9 billion PBMCs per donor. What the work shows at the level of the full study, not this receptor alone: Sampling was limited to blood, and TCR repertoires in tissue likely differ from TCR repertoires in blood. The genetic and exposure-history diversity represented was limited by the small number of donors. Across a handful of donors, roughly 5% of naive CD4, 3% to 4% of naive CD8, roughly 2.3% of memory CD4, and about 0.4% of memory CD8 clonotypes were shared. Clonotypes shared by all four sorted-subset donors showed higher generation probabilities than non-shared clonotypes. Even with the large sequencing depth, rarefaction of the sorted-subset datasets indicated that sequencing was incomplete. Pairwise subsampling led to the expectation that sequencing depth would affect the degree of clonotype sharing among donors. Larger estimated clonotype richness was generally found for naive subsets than for memory subsets.

V gives up 3 bases and J gives up 4 bases, and the segment between their germline ends measures 12 bases. Based on the germline V gene, the CDR1 and CDR2 sequences are KGHSH and LQKENI. The CDR3, cysteine through phenylalanine, is 14 amino acids long. Only the CDR3 DNA is retained, 42 bases long and in frame from the first base. The donors were healthy, HIV-negative adults with no recently reported acute infections or vaccinations. Every donor was a Caucasian adult living in Nashville, Tennessee, USA. CD4+ T cells were enriched by magnetic negative selection; naive cells were then positively selected on CD45RA, and the negative fraction formed the memory subset. Blood was obtained by leukapheresis, after which PBMCs were separated by Ficoll-Histopaque density gradient centrifugation and cryopreserved in liquid nitrogen vapor phase. Purity and quantity of every magnetically sorted T cell population were checked by analytical flow cytometry. From each sorted fraction, genomic DNA was isolated and quantified by UV absorbance on a Nanodrop 2000c.

Using the deep immunoSEQ assay, TCR CDR3 regions were amplified from genomic DNA by multiplex PCR. Extracted genomic DNA from each cell subset was spread evenly across all wells of several immunoSEQ 96-well plates, with each plate serving as a replicate. For sorted subsets, 200 to 250 ng of genomic DNA, equivalent to 25,000 to 30,000 T cell genomes, went into each replicate PCR. Purified libraries were measured with a Qubit 3.0 fluorometer, size-checked on a Bioanalyzer 2100, and measured again with the KAPA Library Quantification kit. Every immunoSEQ 96-well plate was sequenced on a separate single-read 150-cycle Illumina NextSeq 550 flow cell. Concerning the study's data processing: Because the immunoSEQ output included only junctional sequences and no quality scores, the filtering could not be the same as the filtering used for full-length reads. Sequences were annotated with PyIR, a Python wrapper for IgBLAST v1.9, using IMGT germline references to assign V/J genes and CDR3. Reads were removed for weak V/J assignments (E-value above 1e-6), missing CDR3, stop codons, out-of-frame junctions, or ambiguous translated residues. V3J clonotypes were defined as sequences sharing an identical inferred V gene, J gene, and CDR3 amino acid sequence. To compute the percentage overlap between repertoires, the number of shared unique clonotypes was divided by the size of the smaller repertoire. Three approaches were used to assess repertoire richness: RTK rarefaction, the Chao1 estimator, and Recon v2.1 estimates of unobserved clonotypes. OLGA was used to compute generation probabilities for all TCRbeta clonotypes that the gDNA method yielded from a few donors. Sourced from immuneACCESS, this table was stored by TCRdb with only in-frame sequences that have V and J called. A share of the clones is absent; for the studies checked, an unresolved V gene accounts for under half, and the remainder has no known explanation. Clone size and the V and J calls come from that table; the DNA yielded D and trimming. This sample holds roughly 2,500,000 clones; 93% were observed only once. The ten largest account for 0.36% of the sample.

Recombination connected TRBV18 to TRBJ1-1; matching of 5 bases hints at TRBD1 as the D gene. The receptor's source is a man younger than 35 in good health. Some clones in this sample may be carry-over from other donors' samples. Sequencing was done on a sample of naive CD4+ T cells from PBMCs. The sample's cell subset or site label, decoded: CD45RA+ positively selected. The nucleotide sequence reads as follows: TGTGCCAGCTCACCGACCGGTCAGGGCACTGAAGCTTTCTTT. Translated, this gives CASSPTGQGTEAFF.